These 32 T cell receptor beta chains share one sample of origin, sequenced in a study of identical twins. From the 5' RACE reads, TCRdb called clonotypes with MiXCR, one entry per CDR3 protein. Of just under 550,000 distinct CDR3 sequences listed, 13% to 15% are singletons. The sample was also linked to a second study, of yellow fever vaccine responses in identical twins.

Material for sequencing was CD4+ T cells sorted from blood. All receptors derive from a woman under 30 in good health.

The chain is built from TRBV12-3 or TRBV12-4 and TRBJ1-6; the D gene is possibly TRBD1 (5 bases). Trimming stripped 2 bases from V and 7 bases from J, with 15 bases between. The CDR3 spans 16 residues. In DNA, the CDR3 is TGTGCCAGCAGTTTAAGCACCGGGACGGGCAATTCACCCCTCCACTTT. This gives the protein CASSLSTGTGNSPLHF.

This clonotype was seen ten or more times. The V gene is TRBV5-1, the J gene TRBJ1-2, with TRBD1 matching 7 bases. With V trimmed by 1 base and J by 0 bases, 3 bases remained unmatched. This CDR3 has 15 amino acids. The germline V gene has CDR1 SGHRS and CDR2 YFSETQ. CDR3 amino acids: CASSLSGGANYGYTF. The CDR3 DNA follows: TGCGCCAGCAGCTTGTCAGGGGGAGCTAACTATGGCTACACCTTC. The whole variable domain, filled in from reference TRBV5-1 and TRBJ1-2, reads KAGVTQTPRYLIKTRGQQVTLSCSPISGHRSVSWYQQTPGQGLQFLFEYFSETQRNKGNFPGRFSGRQFSNSRSEMNVSTLELGDSALYLCASSLSGGANYGYTFGSGTRLTVV.

This clonotype was picked up a small number of times. The gene calls are TRBV4-2 and TRBJ2-2; 14 nucleotides line up with TRBD2. The germline V gene encodes CDR1 LGHNA and CDR2 YNFKEQ. This CDR3 is 19 amino acids long. J lost 3 bases, V lost 4 bases, and 10 bases had no gene match. In DNA, the CDR3 is TGTGCCAGCAGCCTGATACCGGGACTAGCGGGAGTTTACACCGGGGAGCTGTTTTTT. Translation: CASSLIPGLAGVYTGELFF.

V is TRBV18 and J is TRBJ2-1; 8 bases are shared with TRBD1. V gave up 2 bases and J gave up 4 bases; unmatched junction bases: 4. Germline V gene lookup returns CDR1 KGHSH and CDR2 LQKENI. This CDR3 has 15 residues. CDR3 DNA sequence: TGTGCCAGCTCACCAGGCTGGACAGGGTACAATGAGCAGTTCTTC. Its translation: CASSPGWTGYNEQFF.

The rearrangement uses TRBV28 and TRBJ2-7; D uncertain. Germline assignment: CDR1 MDHEN and CDR2 SYDVKM. This CDR3 contains 15 residues. V gave up 2 bases and J gave up 4 bases, with 15 bases separating them. CDR3 region: CASSLGSPWTYEQYF. CDR3 sequence (DNA): TGTGCCAGCAGTTTAGGGTCACCTTGGACGTACGAGCAGTACTTC.

This clonotype was picked up many times. V usage is TRBV5-1 and J usage is TRBJ1-1; D is possibly TRBD1 (5 bases). The CDR3 contains 13 residues. The germline V gene has CDR1 SGHRS and CDR2 YFSETQ. The V and J ends lost 4 bases and 8 bases respectively, with 15 bases between them. In nucleotides, the CDR3 is TGCGCCAGCAGCAACGGGTTCCAGGGAGAAGCTTTCTTT. Its translation is CASSNGFQGEAFF.

This clonotype has a handful of counts. V usage is TRBV5-1 and J usage is TRBJ1-1; D not certain. Germline lookup yields CDR1 SGHRS and CDR2 YFSETQ. The V end lost 5 bases, the J end lost 1 base, and 6 bases lay between the germline ends. The CDR3 contains 12 residues. The CDR3 region is CASRLANTEAFF. As DNA, the CDR3 is TGCGCCAGCAGGTTAGCGAACACTGAAGCTTTCTTT.

V and J are TRBV5-4 and TRBJ1-2, with a weak D call TRBD1 (5 bases). The germline V gene encodes CDR1 SGHNT and CDR2 YYREEE (reference sequence). V shed 0 bases and J shed 3 bases, with 12 bases lying between them. This CDR3 has 15 residues. CDR3 amino acids: CASSLAGYLYYGYTF. The CDR3, as DNA: TGTGCCAGCAGCTTGGCAGGGTATTTGTACTATGGCTACACCTTC.

The CDR3 bases are TGTGCCAGCAGTGAAGTCTCCCCTACCTATGGCTACACCTTC. Translation gives CASSEVSPTYGYTF. The chain joins TRBV2 to TRBJ1-2; D is unclear. V was cut by 1 base and J by 4 bases, with 10 bases left in between. Germline assignment: CDR1 SNHLY and CDR2 FYNNEI. The CDR3 spans 14 residues.

This clonotype was counted at least ten times. The chain employs TRBV5-1 and TRBJ1-3; D remains ambiguous. The ends were cut back, 0 bases at V and 8 bases at J, with 12 bases in the middle. Germline V gives CDR1 SGHRS, CDR2 YFSETQ. The CDR3 covers 14 residues. The CDR3 spells CASSLEHGRDTIYF. CDR3 sequence (DNA): TGCGCCAGCAGCTTGGAACACGGTCGTGACACCATATATTTT.

The rearrangement joins TRBV20-1 to TRBJ1-5; D call uncertain. In germline, CDR1 is DFQATT, CDR2 SNEGSKA (reference sequence). There are 15 residues in the CDR3. Between the trimmed V and J ends, which lost 0 bases and 1 base, there was a span of 10 bases. The CDR3 protein is CSARDGSASNQPQHF. The CDR3 bases are TGCAGTGCTAGAGATGGTTCGGCCAGCAATCAGCCCCAGCATTTT.

This clonotype was counted only a few times. The V gene is TRBV7-8, the J gene TRBJ2-7; D remains ambiguous. Germline V lookup: CDR1 SGHVS, CDR2 FQNEAQ. Trimming removed 5 bases from V and 6 bases from J, with 8 bases in between. There are 11 residues in the CDR3. The CDR3 spells CASSASPEQYF. The CDR3 bases are TGTGCCAGCAGCGCCTCCCCCGAGCAGTACTTC.

In its sample, this clonotype was seen a few times. The chain has TRBV7-2 and TRBJ2-7; 8 nucleotides align to TRBD1. This CDR3 has 15 residues. The V and J ends lost 5 bases and 3 bases, in that order; junction bases with no gene match: 9. Germline values: CDR1 SGHTA, CDR2 FQGNSA. CDR3 loop: CASSRGDRGLYEQYV. As DNA, the CDR3 is TGTGCCAGCAGCCGAGGTGACAGGGGTCTCTACGAGCAGTACGTC.

This chain joins TRBV2 and TRBJ1-5; D call uncertain. This CDR3 spans 14 amino acids. Trimming removed 1 base at V and 6 bases at J, with 10 bases between. Germline-derived CDR1 and CDR2 are SNHLY and FYNNEI. In DNA, the CDR3 is TGTGCCAGCAGTGAAGAGGGTTCGGGTCAGCCCCAGCATTTT. Amino acid sequence: CASSEEGSGQPQHF. Full variable domain (missing parts from reference TRBV2 and TRBJ1-5): EPEVTQTPSHQVTQMGQEVILRCVPISNHLYFYWYRQILGQKVEFLVSFYNNEISEKSEIFDDQFSVERPDGSNFTLKIRSTKLEDSAMYFCASSEEGSGQPQHFGDGTRLSIL.

This sequence joins TRBV20-1 and TRBJ1-6; D gene ambiguous. Trimming took off 6 bases at V and 7 bases at J, with 10 bases between the two ends. The CDR3 consists of 12 residues. From germline, CDR1 is DFQATT and CDR2 SNEGSKA (reference sequence). In DNA form, the CDR3 reads TGCAGTGCGTTTACGAGGAATTCACCCCTCCACTTT. Amino acid sequence: CSAFTRNSPLHF.

The chain links TRBV14 to TRBJ2-1, with D possibly matching TRBD1 (6 bases). The CDR3 runs 20 residues. The ends were cut back, 0 bases at V and 7 bases at J, with 28 bases in the middle. Germline V gives CDR1 SGHDN, CDR2 FVKESK. The CDR3 region has the DNA TGTGCCAGCAGCCAAGAAAATCTGCCGGGGAACAGGGTGCGTGGGAATGAGCAGTTCTTC. Amino acid sequence: CASSQENLPGNRVRGNEQFF.

This clonotype was detected ten times or more. The rearrangement joins TRBV5-1 to TRBJ2-1; maybe TRBD2 (6 bases). The germline V gene has CDR1 SGHRS and CDR2 YFSETQ. V was pared by 5 bases and J by 3 bases, with 9 bases between. There are 13 residues in the CDR3. The CDR3 bases are TGCGCCAGCAGGGGCGGGAACTACAATGAGCAGTTCTTC. Protein sequence: CASRGGNYNEQFF.

This chain links TRBV28 with TRBJ1-2; no firm D call. The CDR3 runs to 14 residues. Trimming left V 5 bases short and J 4 bases short, with 14 bases between. Germline V gene sequence: CDR1 MDHEN, CDR2 SYDVKM. The CDR3: CASSTTRVGYGYTF. In DNA form, the CDR3 reads TGTGCCAGCAGTACAACCCGGGTCGGCTATGGCTACACCTTC.

This clonotype was seen a few times. The rearrangement joins TRBV6-1 to TRBJ1-4; no clear D gene. The germline CDR1 and CDR2 sequences are MNHNS and SASEGT. Trimming removed 8 bases from V and 7 bases from J, with 23 bases in between. The CDR3 totals 16 residues. CDR3: CASRRMGGSVSEKLFF. CDR3 nucleotides: TGTGCCAGCCGTAGGATGGGAGGTTCAGTCAGTGAAAAACTGTTTTTT.

This clonotype showed up just a few times. The chain couples TRBV20-1 to TRBJ2-5, with no clear D. V lost 0 bases, J lost 5 bases, and 4 bases lay in between. The germline V gene has CDR1 DFQATT and CDR2 SNEGSKA (reference sequence). The CDR3 runs to 11 residues. Here the CDR3 reads CSAREMETQYF. DNA for the CDR3: TGCAGTGCTAGAGAGATGGAGACCCAGTACTTC.

This clonotype was seen a few times. This rearrangement joins TRBV12-3 or TRBV12-4 to TRBJ2-1; D perhaps matches TRBD2 (6 bases). V shed 7 bases and J shed 5 bases, with 18 bases lying between them. The CDR3 sequence is 15 residues long. The CDR3 loop is CASTSWVAANNEQFF. In DNA form, the CDR3 reads TGTGCCAGCACCTCTTGGGTAGCGGCCAACAATGAGCAGTTCTTC.

This clonotype has just a few counts. This chain links TRBV12-3 or TRBV12-4 with TRBJ1-2; TRBD1 might be the D (5 bases). V lost 4 bases to trimming and J lost 0 bases, with 9 bases between them. The CDR3 consists of 14 residues. The CDR3 loop is CASSWDATNYGYTF. CDR3 nucleotide sequence: TGTGCCAGCAGTTGGGACGCGACTAACTATGGCTACACCTTC.

This chain links TRBV2 with TRBJ2-4; D possibly corresponds to TRBD2 (7 bases). The CDR3 sequence is 18 residues long. Germline V lookup: CDR1 SNHLY, CDR2 FYNNEI. As DNA, the CDR3 is TGTACCTGCAGTCCCGAAGGGGGGGCGGTTATTGCCAAAAACATTCAGTACTTC. Protein sequence: CTCSPEGGAVIAKNIQYF.

The chain carries TRBV7-9 and TRBJ2-1, with 7 positions matching TRBD2. The germline CDR1 and CDR2 sequences are SEHNR and FQNEAQ (reference sequence). V was pared by 4 bases and J by 2 bases, with 2 bases of the junction left unmatched. This CDR3 has 14 amino acids. The CDR3 here is CASSSGLPYNEQFF. Written as DNA, the CDR3 is TGTGCCAGCAGCTCGGGACTACCCTACAATGAGCAGTTCTTC.

This chain uses TRBV6-5 with TRBJ2-5; the D is unclear. Germline V gene lookup returns CDR1 MNHEY and CDR2 SVGAGI. The V and J ends lost 4 bases and 2 bases respectively, with 11 bases between them. This CDR3 spans 14 amino acids. This CDR3 reads CASSSTSLQETQYF. For the CDR3, the DNA is TGTGCCAGCAGTTCCACGTCCCTGCAAGAGACCCAGTACTTC.

The gene calls are TRBV3-1 and TRBJ2-1, with TRBD2 matching 13 bases. The CDR3 totals 15 residues. Trimming cost V 3 bases and J 8 bases; bases outside gene matches: 4. Germline V CDR1 and CDR2: LGHDT, YNNKEL (reference sequence). The CDR3 DNA is TGTGCCAGCAGCCATCGGACTAGCGGGAGTTATGAGCAGTTCTTC. It yields the protein CASSHRTSGSYEQFF.

The genes are TRBV20-1 and TRBJ2-1; 7 bases are a match to TRBD2. V was clipped by 1 base and J by 3 bases; unmatched bases: 6. The CDR3 consists of 15 residues. From germline, CDR1 is DFQATT and CDR2 SNEGSKA (reference sequence). The DNA for the CDR3 is TGCAGTGCTAGAGGGGGAGCGGGAAACTACAATGAGCAGTTCTTC. Residues: CSARGGAGNYNEQFF.

The J gene is TRBJ1-1, the V gene TRBV2; the D is unclear. V was pared by 7 bases and J by 1 base, with 13 bases between. Germline V lookup: CDR1 SNHLY, CDR2 FYNNEI. The CDR3 is made up of 14 amino acids. CDR3 loop: CASNLRDKNTEAFF. DNA of the CDR3: TGTGCCAGCAACCTCCGTGACAAGAACACTGAAGCTTTCTTT.

V usage is TRBV7-2 and J usage is TRBJ2-5; TRBD1 matches at 11 bases. This CDR3 contains 16 residues. Germline assignment: CDR1 SGHTA and CDR2 FQGNSA. The V and J ends lost 5 bases and 4 bases, in that order; junction bases with no gene match: 9. DNA for the CDR3: TGTGCCAGCAGCCTCGGACAGGGGGCTATAGTAGAGACCCAGTACTTC. Translated, it gives CASSLGQGAIVETQYF.

This clonotype was observed a handful of times. V usage is TRBV6-1 and J usage is TRBJ1-5; D is undetermined. Trimming removed 0 bases at V and 10 bases at J, with 10 bases between. CDR1 and CDR2 from the germline V gene are MNHNS and SASEGT. The length of the CDR3 is 13 residues. CDR3 sequence: CASSEAGDFPQHF. The DNA for the CDR3 is TGTGCCAGCAGTGAAGCAGGAGATTTTCCCCAGCATTTT.

The genes are TRBV20-1 and TRBJ2-3, with 9 bases aligning to TRBD2. This CDR3 contains 13 residues. Germline CDR1 DFQATT, CDR2 SNEGSKA (reference sequence). J lost 4 bases, V lost 4 bases, and 3 bases had no gene match. CDR3: CSATRGGPDTQYF. As DNA, the CDR3 is TGCAGTGCTACGCGGGGGGGACCAGATACGCAGTATTTT.

The chain recombines TRBV5-1 with TRBJ1-6; tentative D call: TRBD1 (5 bases). Trimming took 3 bases from V and 13 from J, leaving 17 bases between them. The CDR3 contains 14 residues. Looked up from germline, CDR1 is SGHRS and CDR2 is YFSETQ. The CDR3 DNA follows: TGCGCCAGCAGCTCGGGGGACGTCGAACCGCCCCTCCACTTT. Amino acid sequence: CASSSGDVEPPLHF.